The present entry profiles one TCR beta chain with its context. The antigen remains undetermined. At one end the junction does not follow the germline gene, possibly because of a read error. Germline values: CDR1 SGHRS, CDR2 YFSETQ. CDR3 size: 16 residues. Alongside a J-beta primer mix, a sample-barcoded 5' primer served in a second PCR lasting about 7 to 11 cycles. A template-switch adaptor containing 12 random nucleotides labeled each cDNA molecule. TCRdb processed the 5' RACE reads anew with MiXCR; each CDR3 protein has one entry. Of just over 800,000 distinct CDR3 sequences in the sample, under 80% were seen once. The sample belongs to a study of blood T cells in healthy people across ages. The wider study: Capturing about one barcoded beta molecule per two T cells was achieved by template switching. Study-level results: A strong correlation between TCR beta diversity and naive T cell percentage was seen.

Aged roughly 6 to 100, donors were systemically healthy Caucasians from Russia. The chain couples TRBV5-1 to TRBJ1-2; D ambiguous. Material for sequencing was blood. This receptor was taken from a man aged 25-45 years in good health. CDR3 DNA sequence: TGCGCCAGCAGCGAGGACCTCTATCCGAGGAACTTTGGCTACACCTTC. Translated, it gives CASSEDLYPRNFGYTF.